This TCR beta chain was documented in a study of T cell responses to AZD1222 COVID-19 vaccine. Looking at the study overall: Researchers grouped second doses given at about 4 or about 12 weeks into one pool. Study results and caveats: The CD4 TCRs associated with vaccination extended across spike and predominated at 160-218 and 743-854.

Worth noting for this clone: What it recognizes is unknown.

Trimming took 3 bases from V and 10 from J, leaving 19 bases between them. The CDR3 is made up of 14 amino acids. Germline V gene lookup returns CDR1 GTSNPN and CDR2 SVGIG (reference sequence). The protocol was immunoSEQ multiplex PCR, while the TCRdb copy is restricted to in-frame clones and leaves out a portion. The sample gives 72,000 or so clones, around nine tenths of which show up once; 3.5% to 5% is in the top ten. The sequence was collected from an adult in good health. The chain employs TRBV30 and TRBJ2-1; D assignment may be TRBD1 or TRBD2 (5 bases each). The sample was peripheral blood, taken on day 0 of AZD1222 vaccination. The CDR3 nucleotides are TGTGCCTGGAGGGATGTACTACGGGGCCGGGAGCAGTTCTTC. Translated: CAWRDVLRGREQFF. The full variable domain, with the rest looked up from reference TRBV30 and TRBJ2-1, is SQTIHQWPATLVQPVGSPLSLECTVEGTSNPNLYWYRQAAGRGLQLLFYSVGIGQISSEVPQNLSASRPQDRQFILSSKKLLLSDSGFYLCAWRDVLRGREQFFGPGTRLTVL.